These T cell receptor beta chains were read from a single sample in a study of T cells after yellow fever vaccination. TCRdb redid the calling of the 5' RACE reads with MiXCR, one entry per CDR3 protein. The table records hundreds of thousands of distinct CDR3 sequences, 15% to 20% of them present only once. Here the sequenced sample was PBMCs, taken before the yellow fever booster vaccination. The source of these receptors is a man between 18 and 35 years old who received the YFV17D yellow fever vaccine. CDR3s include the opening cysteine and the closing phenylalanine or tryptophan. D genes are given only for firm matches. Rows give clone size only sometimes, using once, few, many, or a class for an expanded clone.

abundance	v_gene	j_gene	d_gene	CDR3nt	CDR3aa
few	TRBV20-1	TRBJ2-5	-	TGCAGTGCTCCGCCTGCGGGACAACTACAAGAGACCCAGTACTTC	CSAPPAGQLQETQYF
-	TRBV9	TRBJ1-2	TRBD1	TGTGCCAGCAGCGTAGAGCAGGGGGTGGGTGGCTACACCTTC	CASSVEQGVGGYTF
-	TRBV11-3	TRBJ2-2	-	TGTGCCAGCAGTGTCCGCGTGGGGCACGGGGAGCTGTTTTTT	CASSVRVGHGELFF
many	TRBV10-1	TRBJ2-3	TRBD2	TGCGCCAGCGGAGGACTAGCGGGCACAGATACGCAGTATTTT	CASGGLAGTDTQYF
few	TRBV4-1	TRBJ1-1	TRBD1	TGCGCCAGCAGAGAGGACAGGGGGCGTTTGTACACTGAAGCTTTCTTT	CASREDRGRLYTEAFF
many	TRBV27	TRBJ2-1	-	TGTGCCAGCAGTTTATTCTCCTACAATGAGCAGTTCTTC	CASSLFSYNEQFF
-	TRBV2	TRBJ1-1	-	TGTGCCAGCAGTGACGTGGTAATGGGGACTGAAGCTTTCTTT	CASSDVVMGTEAFF
-	TRBV24-1	TRBJ1-1	TRBD1	TGTGCCACCATGGGGGACAGCGGTGAATCTTTCTTT	CATMGDSGESFF
-	TRBV29-1	TRBJ2-1	-	TGCAGCGTGAAGTACAATGAGCAGTTCTTC	CSVKYNEQFF
-	TRBV20-1	TRBJ2-1	-	TGCAGTGCTGTCAAGGGGGGGGACTACAATGAGCAGTTCTTC	CSAVKGGDYNEQFF
-	TRBV12-3/TRBV12-4	TRBJ2-2	TRBD1	TGTGCCAGCTGTCGTCAGACAGGGTTTGCCGGGGAGCTGTTTTTT	CASCRQTGFAGELFF
-	TRBV20-1	TRBJ1-2	-	TGCAGTGCCAATGACCGGGACCTAGGGTATGGCTACACCTTC	CSANDRDLGYGYTF
few	TRBV9	TRBJ2-7	TRBD1	TGTGCCAGCAGCGTAGAAGGGGGCCTCTACGAGCAGTACTTC	CASSVEGGLYEQYF
few	TRBV5-1	TRBJ1-5	-	TGCGCCAGCAGCTTGGTTGAGCGGATGGGTCAGCCCCAGCATTTT	CASSLVERMGQPQHF
few	TRBV5-1	TRBJ1-6	-	TGCGCCAGCATCCTCGATGGGGCGGTCTATAATTCACCCCTCCACTTT	CASILDGAVYNSPLHF
few	TRBV4-3	TRBJ2-7	TRBD2	TGCGCCAGCAGCGAGGGAGGGTTTCAGTCGGACGCCGATTACTACGAGCAGTACTTC	CASSEGGFQSDADYYEQYF